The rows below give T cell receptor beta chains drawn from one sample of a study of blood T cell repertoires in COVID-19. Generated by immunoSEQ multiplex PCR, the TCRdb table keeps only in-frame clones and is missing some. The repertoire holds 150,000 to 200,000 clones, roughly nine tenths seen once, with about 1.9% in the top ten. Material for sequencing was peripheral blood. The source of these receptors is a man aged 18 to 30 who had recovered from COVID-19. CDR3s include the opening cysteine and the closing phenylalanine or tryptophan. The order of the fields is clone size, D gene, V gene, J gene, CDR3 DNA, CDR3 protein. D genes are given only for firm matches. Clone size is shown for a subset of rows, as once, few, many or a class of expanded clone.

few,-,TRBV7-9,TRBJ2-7,TGTGCCAGCAGCCTAACGGACGAGCAGTACTTC,CASSLTDEQYF
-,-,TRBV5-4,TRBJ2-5,TGTGCCAGCAGCCCCGACTGGGAGACCCAGTACTTC,CASSPDWETQYF
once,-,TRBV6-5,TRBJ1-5,TGTGCCAGCAGTCTAGGGGGGGCTAAGCCCCAGCATTTT,CASSLGGAKPQHF
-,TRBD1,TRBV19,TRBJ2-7,TGTGCCAGTAGTACCGCTCAGGACAGGGCTTACGAGCAGTACTTC,CASSTAQDRAYEQYF
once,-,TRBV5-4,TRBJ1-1,TGTGCCAGCAGCAACGGACAGCGGAACACTGAAGCTTTCTTT,CASSNGQRNTEAFF
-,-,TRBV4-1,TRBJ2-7,TGCGCCAGCAGCCAAGTTAGGGAGTCCTACGAGCAGTACTTC,CASSQVRESYEQYF
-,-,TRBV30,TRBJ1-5,TGTGCCTGGAGTGTCAGGGGAGATCAGCCCCAGCATTTT,CAWSVRGDQPQHF
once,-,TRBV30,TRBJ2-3,TGTGCCTGGAGTGTTGGCGGGCAGACAGATACGCAGTATTTT,CAWSVGGQTDTQYF
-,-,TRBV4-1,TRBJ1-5,TGCGCCAGCAGCCAAGATTCGACGGAGAGCAATCAGCCCCAGCATTTT,CASSQDSTESNQPQHF
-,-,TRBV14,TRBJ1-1,TGTGCCAGCAGCCAAAGGGCAAAGACAGAAAACACTGAAGCTTTCTTT,CASSQRAKTENTEAFF
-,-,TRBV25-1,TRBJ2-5,TGTGCCAGCAGTGAATTCGGACAGCCATGGGAGACCCAGTACTTC,CASSEFGQPWETQYF
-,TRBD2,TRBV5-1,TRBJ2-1,TGCGCCAGCAGCTTGGGGACTAGCGGGAGGGTGGGCAATGAGCAGTTCTTC,CASSLGTSGRVGNEQFF
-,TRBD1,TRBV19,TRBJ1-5,TGTGCCAGTAGTATAAGGGGGCAGACCCAATTATCGAGCAATCAGCCCCAGCATTTT,CASSIRGQTQLSSNQPQHF
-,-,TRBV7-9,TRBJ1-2,TGTGCCAGCAGCAGTCCACAGGATTATAACTATGGCTACACCTTC,CASSSPQDYNYGYTF
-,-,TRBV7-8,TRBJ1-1,TGTGCCAGCAGCTTAAGGGGAACTGAAGCTTTCTTT,CASSLRGTEAFF
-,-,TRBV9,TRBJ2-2,TGTGCCAGCAGCGTAGGACAGAACACCGGGGAGCTGTTTTTT,CASSVGQNTGELFF
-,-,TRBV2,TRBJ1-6,TGTGCCAGCAGGCCCAGCGCGGGGGCGGCTAATTCACCCCTCCACTTT,CASRPSAGAANSPLHF